This T cell receptor beta chain was sequenced in a study of OX40 agonist ivuxolimab in advanced cancers. Turning to the study itself: Hepatocellular carcinoma, melanoma, renal cell or head and neck cancer was diagnosed in the dose-escalation patients.

Comment on this clone: What it binds is not known.

General observations from the study: CD8+ T cells showed, on average, more clonal expansion than CD4+ cells. The 0.1-3.0 mg/kg partial responders had among the lowest clonal expansion.

The CDR3 runs 15 residues. Germline CDR1 is MDHEN and CDR2 is SYDVKM. The ends were cut back, 4 bases at V and 2 bases at J, with 15 bases in the middle. Clones were sequenced by immunoSEQ multiplex PCR, and TCRdb holds only the in-frame ones, with some missing. This sample has 50,000 to 65,000 clones, with approximately 92% found just once. The material sequenced was CD4+ or CD8+ T cells sorted from blood, taken in a trial of the OX40 agonist ivuxolimab. This TCR was recovered from an adult with an advanced solid tumor such as melanoma, head and neck, liver or kidney cancer. This chain joins TRBV28 and TRBJ2-7; D remains ambiguous. As DNA, the CDR3 is TGTGCCAGCAGTTCCCCTTACTCCCGCGCCTACGAGCAGTACTTC. It codes for CASSSPYSRAYEQYF.